The clone carrying this T cell receptor (beta chain) came up a few times. Amplified TCR beta CDR3 regions derived from RNA transcripts. HTBI primers were the set used in a first-round RT-PCR of the TCR CDR3. TCRdb analysed the multiplex PCR reads with MiXCR anew, one entry per CDR3 protein. Of about 840,000 distinct CDR3 sequences listed, more than 30% are singletons. The data derive from a study of T cells in Graves' hyperthyroidism and ophthalmopathy. This CDR3 has 15 residues. Germline-derived CDR1 and CDR2 are LGHNA and YNFKEQ. J lost 4 bases, V lost 3 bases, and 7 bases had no gene match. The TCR originated in a man between 18 and 35 years old with Graves' hyperthyroidism. Material for sequencing was blood. The rearrangement joins TRBV4-2 to TRBJ2-5; 8 bases match TRBD2. The CDR3 loop reads CASSQPGGAGETQYF. The CDR3 region has the DNA TGTGCCAGCAGCCAGCCCGGGGGGGCCGGAGAGACCCAGTACTTC.